This T cell receptor (beta chain) was captured in a study of cytomegalovirus exposure and HLA in healthy donors. Study-wide context: A subsequent analysis reported that the roughly 130 validation repertoires were produced on the same platform that had also been used for the roughly 670 first-cohort repertoires. General study results and limits: High sensitivity and specificity were reportedly achieved when the classifier diagnosed cytomegalovirus status. The listing of some 170 TCR beta chains classed them as cytomegalovirus-associated.

Trimming stripped 5 bases from V and 4 bases from J, with 18 bases between. Germline CDR1 SGHVS, CDR2 FNYEAQ. CDR3 length: 15 amino acids. A note on this clone: As yet, its antigen is unknown.

TCRdb's copy holds only in-frame clones and misses some; the assay was immunoSEQ multiplex PCR. The repertoire has about 50,000 clones, about 88% of them found once; the top ten carry approximately 6.4%. Separate from the roughly 700-subject first cohort was the roughly 120-subject validation cohort, to which the donors belonged. The J gene is TRBJ2-7, the V gene TRBV7-6; no clear D gene. Sequenced material: PBMCs. The TCR comes from a woman aged 25 to 39 in good health and CMV-seronegative. The CDR3 loop is CASSPRHGLGYEQYF. The DNA for the CDR3 is TGTGCCAGCAGCCCCCGACATGGTTTGGGTTACGAGCAGTACTTC.